This T cell receptor beta chain appears in the sequencing data of a study of early T cells in non-severe SARS-CoV-2 infection. Study context: Bulk RNA taken from unsorted whole blood was sequenced, leaving chains unpaired.

Overall study findings and caveats: CD4 and private specificities were missed by VDJdb matching, which favored anti-spike CD8 responses.

The CDR3 loop spans 14 amino acids. Germline CDR1 and CDR2: MNHEY and SVGEGT. Trimming took 5 bases from V and 6 from J; bases not matched to a gene: 2. Unique molecular identifiers were added to individual cDNA molecules. TCRdb re-derived calls from the 5' RACE reads in MiXCR, one entry per CDR3 protein. Of 75,000 or so distinct CDR3 sequences detected, more than 9.5% appear once; the ten largest clones hold 5.7%. As concerns this clonotype: Its antigen is not identified.

The clonotype originates from an adult who was a healthcare worker with PCR-confirmed SARS-CoV-2 infection or an uninfected control (not recorded which). Sequencing used whole blood, obtained at baseline. J is TRBJ2-1 and V is TRBV6-2 or TRBV6-3, with 12 nucleotides matching TRBD2. CDR3 DNA: TGTGCCAGCAGTACTAGCGGGGGGTCCAATGAGCAGTTCTTC. Translation gives CASSTSGGSNEQFF.